The rows below give T cell receptor beta chains drawn from one sample of a study of cytomegalovirus exposure and HLA in healthy donors. Sequencing used immunoSEQ multiplex PCR; TCRdb keeps in-frame clones, though not all of them. The table includes some 57,000 clones, 70% to 75% detected once. Sequenced material: PBMCs. The receptors shown here come from a woman aged 30 to 39 in good health and CMV-seronegative. The CDR3 runs from the conserved cysteine through the conserved F or W. The order of the fields is clone size, D gene, J gene, V gene, CDR3 protein, CDR3 DNA. A D gene is named only where the DNA matches it firmly. For some rows the clone size is stated as once, few or many, or as a class when expanded; others skip it.

clone_size: .
d_call: .
j_call: TRBJ2-2
v_call: TRBV10-1
cdr3_aa: CASNSRDSRGELFF
cdr3_nt: TGCGCCAGCAACAGCCGGGACTCAAGAGGGGAGCTGTTTTTT

clone_size: .
d_call: .
j_call: TRBJ1-5
v_call: TRBV7-2
cdr3_aa: CASSLVQGAKSQHF
cdr3_nt: TGTGCCAGCAGCTTAGTACAGGGCGCGAAGTCCCAGCATTTT

clone_size: .
d_call: .
j_call: TRBJ2-1
v_call: TRBV7-9
cdr3_aa: CASSLVNNEQFF
cdr3_nt: TGTGCCAGCAGCTTAGTTAACAATGAGCAGTTCTTC

clone_size: .
d_call: TRBD1
j_call: TRBJ1-5
v_call: TRBV6-5
cdr3_aa: CASSSQGAGGNQPQHF
cdr3_nt: TGTGCCAGCAGTTCCCAGGGGGCCGGTGGCAATCAGCCCCAGCATTTT

clone_size: .
d_call: .
j_call: TRBJ2-7
v_call: TRBV30
cdr3_aa: CAWSVLQLYGEQYF
cdr3_nt: TGTGCCTGGAGTGTACTCCAACTATATGGCGAGCAGTACTTC

clone_size: .
d_call: .
j_call: TRBJ2-1
v_call: TRBV7-3
cdr3_aa: CASSFSSGYNEQFF
cdr3_nt: TGTGCCAGCAGCTTCTCCAGCGGCTACAATGAGCAGTTCTTC

clone_size: .
d_call: .
j_call: TRBJ1-4
v_call: TRBV6-5
cdr3_aa: CASRGAGVLNEKLFF
cdr3_nt: TGTGCCAGCAGGGGCGCAGGGGTCCTGAATGAAAAACTGTTTTTT

clone_size: .
d_call: TRBD1
j_call: TRBJ2-6
v_call: TRBV7-9
cdr3_aa: CASSLAQGVISGANVLTF
cdr3_nt: TGTGCCAGCAGCTTAGCCCAGGGGGTAATCTCTGGGGCCAACGTCCTGACTTTC

clone_size: .
d_call: TRBD2
j_call: TRBJ2-7
v_call: TRBV4-1
cdr3_aa: CASSQVIQREGHDEQYF
cdr3_nt: TGCGCCAGCAGCCAAGTAATCCAGCGGGAGGGCCACGACGAGCAGTACTTC

clone_size: .
d_call: .
j_call: TRBJ2-3
v_call: TRBV5-6
cdr3_aa: CASSFTGPDTQYF
cdr3_nt: TGTGCCAGCAGCTTCACAGGACCAGATACGCAGTATTTT

clone_size: .
d_call: TRBD1
j_call: TRBJ1-5
v_call: TRBV5-6
cdr3_aa: CASSSHFGRQGGQPQHF
cdr3_nt: TGTGCCAGCAGCTCCCACTTCGGGAGACAGGGAGGTCAGCCCCAGCATTTT

clone_size: .
d_call: .
j_call: TRBJ1-1
v_call: TRBV28
cdr3_aa: CASTRGGDTEAFF
cdr3_nt: TGTGCCAGCACGCGGGGCGGAGACACTGAAGCTTTCTTT

clone_size: .
d_call: .
j_call: TRBJ1-1
v_call: TRBV7-2
cdr3_aa: CASSLSGNTEAFF
cdr3_nt: TGTGCCAGCAGCTTATCAGGGAACACTGAAGCTTTCTTT

clone_size: .
d_call: TRBD1
j_call: TRBJ2-1
v_call: TRBV2
cdr3_aa: CASSPDRGYNEQFF
cdr3_nt: TGTGCCAGCAGCCCGGACAGGGGATACAATGAGCAGTTCTTC

clone_size: .
d_call: .
j_call: TRBJ1-1
v_call: TRBV19
cdr3_aa: CASSIPGNTEAFF
cdr3_nt: TGTGCCAGTAGTATCCCAGGGAACACTGAAGCTTTCTTT

clone_size: .
d_call: TRBD1
j_call: TRBJ2-7
v_call: TRBV29-1
cdr3_aa: CSVGDRVAKQYF
cdr3_nt: TGCAGCGTTGGGGACAGGGTGGCGAAGCAGTACTTC

clone_size: .
d_call: .
j_call: TRBJ1-5
v_call: TRBV6-6
cdr3_aa: CASSDRSSNQPQHF
cdr3_nt: TGTGCCAGCAGTGACAGGTCCAGCAATCAGCCCCAGCATTTT

clone_size: .
d_call: .
j_call: TRBJ2-3
v_call: TRBV7-6
cdr3_aa: CASSLGGFSTDTQYF
cdr3_nt: TGTGCCAGCAGCTTAGGAGGCTTCAGCACAGATACGCAGTATTTT

clone_size: .
d_call: TRBD2
j_call: TRBJ2-1
v_call: TRBV12-5
cdr3_aa: CASGGEAGAYNEQFF
cdr3_nt: TGTGCTAGTGGGGGTGAGGCGGGAGCCTACAATGAGCAGTTCTTC

clone_size: .
d_call: .
j_call: TRBJ1-1
v_call: TRBV6-5
cdr3_aa: CASSEYRLNTEAFF
cdr3_nt: TGTGCCAGCAGTGAATACAGGTTGAACACTGAAGCTTTCTTT

clone_size: .
d_call: .
j_call: TRBJ1-6
v_call: TRBV6-1
cdr3_aa: CASRAGTINSPLHF
cdr3_nt: TGTGCCAGCAGAGCCGGGACAATTAATTCACCCCTCCACTTT

clone_size: .
d_call: .
j_call: TRBJ2-3
v_call: TRBV11-3
cdr3_aa: CASSSSSESTDTQYF
cdr3_nt: TGTGCCAGCAGCTCCTCTAGCGAGAGCACAGATACGCAGTATTTT

clone_size: .
d_call: .
j_call: TRBJ1-1
v_call: TRBV27
cdr3_aa: CASSSPSRRAFF
cdr3_nt: TGTGCCAGCAGTTCCCCGAGTAGGAGGGCTTTCTTT

clone_size: once
d_call: TRBD2
j_call: TRBJ2-1
v_call: TRBV11-3
cdr3_aa: CASSTGTSNNEQFF
cdr3_nt: TGTGCCAGCAGCACCGGGACTAGTAACAATGAGCAGTTCTTC